This T cell receptor beta chain was recovered during a study of blood T cell repertoires in COVID-19. A few counts support this clone. Generated by immunoSEQ multiplex PCR, the TCRdb table keeps only in-frame clones and is missing some. This table has about 210,000 clones, about 88% appearing once. The CDR3 contains 16 residues. Germline values: CDR1 LNHNV, CDR2 YYDKDF (reference sequence). V was shortened by 0 bases and J by 4 bases, with 15 bases between the two germline ends. This clonotype originated in a woman in her thirties or forties with acute or convalescent COVID-19. The chain combines TRBV15 with TRBJ1-2; D might be TRBD1 (6 bases). The sequencing input was peripheral blood. CDR3 nucleotide sequence: TGTGCCACCAGCAGAGATCGGGGGGGCAGGGGCTATGGCTACACCTTC. Amino acids: CATSRDRGGRGYGYTF.